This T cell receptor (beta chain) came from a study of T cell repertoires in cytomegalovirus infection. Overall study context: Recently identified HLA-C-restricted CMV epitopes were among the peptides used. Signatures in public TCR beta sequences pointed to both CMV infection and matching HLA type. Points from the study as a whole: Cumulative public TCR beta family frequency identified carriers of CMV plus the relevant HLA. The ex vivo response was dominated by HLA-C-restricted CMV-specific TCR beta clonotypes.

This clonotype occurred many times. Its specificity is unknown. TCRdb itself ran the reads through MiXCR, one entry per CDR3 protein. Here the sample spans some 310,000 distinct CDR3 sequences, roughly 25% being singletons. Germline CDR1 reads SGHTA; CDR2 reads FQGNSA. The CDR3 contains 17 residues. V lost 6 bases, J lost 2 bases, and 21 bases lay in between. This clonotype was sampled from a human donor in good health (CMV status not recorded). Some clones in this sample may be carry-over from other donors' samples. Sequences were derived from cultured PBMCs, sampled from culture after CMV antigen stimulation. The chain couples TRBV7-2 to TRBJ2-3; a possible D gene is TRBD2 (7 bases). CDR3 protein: CASSRGGGAYSTDTQYF. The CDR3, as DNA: TGTGCCAGCAGTCGAGGTGGGGGGGCATATTCCACAGATACGCAGTATTTT.